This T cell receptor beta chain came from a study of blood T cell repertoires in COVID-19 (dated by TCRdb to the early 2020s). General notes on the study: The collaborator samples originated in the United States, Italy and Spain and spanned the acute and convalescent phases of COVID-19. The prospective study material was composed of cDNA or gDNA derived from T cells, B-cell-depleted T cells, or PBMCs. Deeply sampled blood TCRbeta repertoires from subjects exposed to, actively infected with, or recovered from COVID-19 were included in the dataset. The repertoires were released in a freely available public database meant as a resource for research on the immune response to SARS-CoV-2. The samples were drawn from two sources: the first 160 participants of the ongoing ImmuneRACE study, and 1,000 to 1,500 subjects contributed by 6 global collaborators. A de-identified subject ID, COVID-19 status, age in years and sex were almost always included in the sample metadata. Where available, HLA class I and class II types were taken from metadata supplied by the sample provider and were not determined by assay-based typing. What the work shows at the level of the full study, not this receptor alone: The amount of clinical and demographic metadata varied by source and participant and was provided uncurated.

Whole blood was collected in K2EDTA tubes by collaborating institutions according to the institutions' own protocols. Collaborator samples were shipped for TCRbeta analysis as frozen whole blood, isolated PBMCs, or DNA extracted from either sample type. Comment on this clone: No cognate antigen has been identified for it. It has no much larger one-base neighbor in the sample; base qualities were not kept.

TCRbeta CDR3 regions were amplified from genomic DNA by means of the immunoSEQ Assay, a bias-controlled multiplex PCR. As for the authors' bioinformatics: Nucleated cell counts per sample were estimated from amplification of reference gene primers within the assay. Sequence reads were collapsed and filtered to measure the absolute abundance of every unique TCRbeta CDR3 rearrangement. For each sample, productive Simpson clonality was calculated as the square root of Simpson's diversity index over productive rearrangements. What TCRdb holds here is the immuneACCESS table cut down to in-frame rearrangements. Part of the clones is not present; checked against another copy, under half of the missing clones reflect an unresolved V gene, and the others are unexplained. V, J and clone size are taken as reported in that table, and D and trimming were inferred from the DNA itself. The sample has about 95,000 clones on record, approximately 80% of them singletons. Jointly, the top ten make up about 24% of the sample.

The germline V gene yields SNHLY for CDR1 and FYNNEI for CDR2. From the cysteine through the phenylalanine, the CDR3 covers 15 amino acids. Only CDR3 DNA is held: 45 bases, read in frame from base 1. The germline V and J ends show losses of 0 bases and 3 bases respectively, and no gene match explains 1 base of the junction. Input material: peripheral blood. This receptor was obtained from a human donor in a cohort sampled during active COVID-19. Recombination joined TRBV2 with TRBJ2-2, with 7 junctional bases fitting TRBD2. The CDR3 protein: CASSEAGLYTGELFF. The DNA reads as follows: TGTGCCAGCAGTGAAGCGGGACTATACACCGGGGAGCTGTTTTTT.